The entry below describes one TCR beta chain. Its antigen is still unknown. Assay: immunoSEQ multiplex PCR; the TCRdb copy retains only in-frame clones and omits some. This sample carries more than 85,000 clones, roughly nine tenths of them seen once, and the ten largest clones take over 6.5%. This sample was included in a study of T cell responses to AZD1222 COVID-19 vaccine. The study, taken as a whole, reports: Donors skewed white British and female; clonal diversity was possibly underestimated. Spike-specific TCR repertoires showed rising breadth and depth after two AZD1222 doses. In all cases, repertoires were sampled only after the peak T cell response.

The CDR3 has 13 amino acids. Deletions cut 4 bases from V and 6 bases from J, with 12 bases between. Germline CDR1 SNHLY, CDR2 FYNNEI. The sequencing here drew on peripheral blood, taken on day 0 of AZD1222 vaccination. V gene TRBV2 combines with J gene TRBJ1-1; no firm D call. This clonotype was sampled from an adult in good health. CDR3 sequence (DNA): TGTGCCAGCAGTGCCGAACGACCTCCTGAAGCTTTCTTT. Amino acid sequence: CASSAERPPEAFF.